The clone carrying this TCR beta chain appeared many times. Its antigen is currently unknown. This sample was included in a study of CD8 T cells in ankylosing spondylitis. Trimming took off 1 base at V and 0 bases at J, with 9 bases between the two ends. CDR1 is LGHNA, CDR2 YNFKEQ, per germline. This CDR3 has 15 residues. Study findings and constraints: Several highly homologous variants formed a TCR beta motif that appeared characteristic of ankylosing spondylitis blood.

TCRdb independently ran MiXCR on the 5' RACE reads; one entry per CDR3 protein. The repertoire consists of around 490,000 distinct CDR3 sequences, with roughly 5.3% occurring once and the leading ten covering 3.5%. The sequenced sample was blood, either unsorted or a sorted T cell fraction (not recorded which). The clonotype was recovered from a male donor with ankylosing spondylitis. The genes are TRBV4-2 and TRBJ1-2, with no clear D. The CDR3 reads CASSQVSRSNYGYTF. The CDR3 DNA reads as TGTGCCAGCAGCCAAGTTTCCAGGTCTAACTATGGCTACACCTTC.